The T cell receptor beta chain described here comes from a study of blood T cell repertoires in COVID-19. Sequencing was performed with immunoSEQ multiplex PCR; in TCRdb, only in-frame clones are kept and a portion is missing. Of 65,000 to 100,000 clones listed, 65% to 85% are singletons. V was pared by 1 base and J by 1 base, with 11 bases between. Germline values: CDR1 SGHTA, CDR2 FQGNSA. The CDR3 is made up of 16 amino acids. The receptor's source is a woman of 80 years or more with acute or convalescent COVID-19. Sequenced input: peripheral blood. The gene calls are TRBV7-2 and TRBJ1-3, with D perhaps matching TRBD1 (5 bases). The CDR3 here is CASSLDRGTSGNTIYF. For the CDR3, the DNA is TGTGCCAGCAGCTTAGATAGGGGTACATCTGGAAACACCATATATTTT.